Described below is a single T cell receptor (beta chain) sequence and its context. What it binds is not known. The sample comes from a study of T cell responses to AZD1222 COVID-19 vaccine. Study results and limitations: Rises in breadth and depth of Spike-specific TCRs came after two AZD1222 doses. Only a handful of people who got AZD1222 tested seropositive at baseline.

This table comes from immunoSEQ multiplex PCR, and its TCRdb copy is limited to in-frame clones, with some not included. The data contain over 90,000 clones, about 93% of them singletons. The CDR3 is 16 residues long. Germline values: CDR1 SGHVS, CDR2 FNYEAQ. V was cut by 5 bases and J by 5 bases, with 19 bases left in between. This TCR came from an adult who received the AZD1222 COVID-19 vaccine. The chain is built from TRBV7-6 and TRBJ2-1, with a possible D match to TRBD1 (5 bases). The sequenced sample was peripheral blood, obtained 28 days after the second AZD1222 dose. The CDR3 sequence: CASSQRLSKGHNEQFF. CDR3 nucleotides: TGTGCCAGCAGCCAAAGGCTGAGTAAGGGGCACAATGAGCAGTTCTTC.